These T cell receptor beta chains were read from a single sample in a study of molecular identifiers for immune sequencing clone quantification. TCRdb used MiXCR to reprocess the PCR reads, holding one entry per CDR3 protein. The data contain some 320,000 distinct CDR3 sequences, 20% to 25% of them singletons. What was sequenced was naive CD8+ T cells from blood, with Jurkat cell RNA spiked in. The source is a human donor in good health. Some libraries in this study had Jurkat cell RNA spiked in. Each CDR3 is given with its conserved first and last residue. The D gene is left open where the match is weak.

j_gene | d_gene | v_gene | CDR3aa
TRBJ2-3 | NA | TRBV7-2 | CASSLVFQGGDMQYF
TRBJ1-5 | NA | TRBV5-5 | CASSPEPGEGGNQPQHF
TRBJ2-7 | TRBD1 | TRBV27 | CASSLQGAPSGQYF
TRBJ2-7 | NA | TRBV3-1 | CASSQGITAYEQYF
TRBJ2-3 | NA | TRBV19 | CASSGAPYDTYTDTQYF
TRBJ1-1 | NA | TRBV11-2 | CASRGGGPLNTEAFF
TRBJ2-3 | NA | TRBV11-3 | CASSLPGTADTQYF
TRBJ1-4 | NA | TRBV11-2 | CASSGDRDPIPNEKLFF
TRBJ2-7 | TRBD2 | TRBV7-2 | CASSLADLSYEQYF
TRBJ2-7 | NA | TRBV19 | CASSIWTAGGEQYF
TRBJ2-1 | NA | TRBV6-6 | CASQKGVEQFF
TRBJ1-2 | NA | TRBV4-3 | CASSQDLASFYGYTF
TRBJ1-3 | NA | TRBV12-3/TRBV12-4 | CASSPEAGGNGGNTIYF
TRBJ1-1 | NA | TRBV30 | CAWSVGQGDTEAFF
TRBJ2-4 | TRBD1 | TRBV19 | CASSIWLDREDGKNIQYF
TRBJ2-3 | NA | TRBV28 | CASSKYRDSTDTQYF
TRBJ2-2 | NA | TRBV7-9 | CASQTGNTGELFF
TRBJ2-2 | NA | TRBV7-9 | CASSLASVSTGELFF
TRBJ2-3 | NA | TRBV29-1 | CSVSGLTYTDTQYF
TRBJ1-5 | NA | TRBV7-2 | CASSYGSGHLGNQPQHF
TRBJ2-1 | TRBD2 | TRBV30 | CAWQLAASSYNEQFF
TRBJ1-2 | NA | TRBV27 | CASSWAVDYGYTF
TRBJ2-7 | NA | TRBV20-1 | CSARDEYEQYF
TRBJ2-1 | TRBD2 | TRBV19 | CASTIAGVQNEQLF
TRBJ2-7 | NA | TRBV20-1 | CSSTPGMSSSEQYF
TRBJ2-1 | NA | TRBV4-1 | CASSQDMREQFF
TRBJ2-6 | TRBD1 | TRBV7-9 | CASSFPGQGSGANVLTF
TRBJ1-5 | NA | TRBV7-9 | CASSLVVTGGAGQPQHF
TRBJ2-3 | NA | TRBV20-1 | CSATDGTDTQYF
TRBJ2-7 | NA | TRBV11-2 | CASSPGDLLYF
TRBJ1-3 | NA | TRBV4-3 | CASSQDRNSGNTIYF
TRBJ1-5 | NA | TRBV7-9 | CASSLGGPQPRHF
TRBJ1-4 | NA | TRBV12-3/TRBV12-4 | CASSPDLGSFEKLFF
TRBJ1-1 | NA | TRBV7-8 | CASSLWGSSTEAFF
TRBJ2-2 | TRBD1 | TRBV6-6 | CASSDPGGANTGELFF
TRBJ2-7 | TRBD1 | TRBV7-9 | CASSLDGDRGSYEQYF
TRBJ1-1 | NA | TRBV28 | CASSYRGFSATEAFF
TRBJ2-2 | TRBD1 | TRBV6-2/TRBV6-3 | CASSYWTGGDTGELFF
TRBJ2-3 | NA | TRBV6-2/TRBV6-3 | CASSTPHHRRTDTQYF
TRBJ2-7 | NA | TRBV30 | CAWSVGVYEQYF
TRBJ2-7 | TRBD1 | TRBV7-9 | CASSLLTGGNYEQYF
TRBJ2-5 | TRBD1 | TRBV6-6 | CASSLTGTQETQYF
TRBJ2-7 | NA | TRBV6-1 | CASSEPQGHYEQYF
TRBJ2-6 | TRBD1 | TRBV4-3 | CASSQESAFGTAPSGANVLTF
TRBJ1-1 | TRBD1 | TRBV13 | CASSLRQGKLSFQAFF
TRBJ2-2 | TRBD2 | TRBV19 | CASTPMGLAVNTGELFF
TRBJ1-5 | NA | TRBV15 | CATSRDRSHQPQHF
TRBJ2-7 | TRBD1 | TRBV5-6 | CASSPGQGTDEQYF
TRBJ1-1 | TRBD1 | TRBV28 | CASSLGTGHTEAFF
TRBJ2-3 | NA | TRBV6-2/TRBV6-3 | CASSFLMGPQITDTQYF
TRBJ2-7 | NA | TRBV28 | CASSLNSYEQYF
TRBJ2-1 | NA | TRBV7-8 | CASSLLGGSSYNEQFF
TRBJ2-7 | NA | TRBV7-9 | CVSSLIEGTYGQYF
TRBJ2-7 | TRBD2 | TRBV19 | CASSILTSGIDEQYF
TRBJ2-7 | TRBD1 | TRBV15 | CATSRYPGDRGLEQYF
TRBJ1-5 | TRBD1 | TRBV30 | CAWSHGQGGEPQHF